Listed below are T cell receptor beta chains from one sample, sequenced in a study of cytomegalovirus exposure and HLA in healthy donors. Produced via immunoSEQ multiplex PCR; TCRdb's table is partial and in-frame only. Of tens of thousands of clones listed, less than 80% are singletons. The sequencing sample was made of PBMCs. Receptor source: a boy aged 5-17 years in good health and CMV-seropositive. CDR3s include the opening cysteine and the closing phenylalanine or tryptophan. A D gene is named only where the DNA matches it firmly. The listing skips clone size in some rows; elsewhere it reads once, few, many or a size class.

J gene,clone size,D gene,V gene,CDR3 DNA,CDR3 protein
TRBJ1-1,-,-,TRBV6-5,TGTGCCAGCAGTTATACAGAGAACACCGAAGCTTTCTTT,CASSYTENTEAFF
TRBJ1-4,-,-,TRBV29-1,TGCAGCGTTGTGGGGCCCAATGAAAAACTGTTTTTT,CSVVGPNEKLFF
TRBJ2-1,few,-,TRBV20-1,TGCAGTGCTAGGTGGGACAAGGAGCAGTTCTTC,CSARWDKEQFF
TRBJ2-1,-,-,TRBV7-3,TGTGCCAGCAGCCTAGACAGAGCCTCCTACAATGAGCAGTTCTTC,CASSLDRASYNEQFF
TRBJ2-1,-,TRBD2,TRBV5-1,TGCGCCAGCAGCTCGACTAGCGGGGGGCTGAGCTCCTACAATGAGCAGTTCTTC,CASSSTSGGLSSYNEQFF
TRBJ1-6,-,-,TRBV27,TGTGCCAGCAGTTACAGGAGCTCCTATAATTCACCCCTCCACTTT,CASSYRSSYNSPLHF
TRBJ1-1,few,-,TRBV6-5,TGTGCCAGCAGTTACTCGGGGGAGGACACTGAAGCTTTCTTT,CASSYSGEDTEAFF
TRBJ1-1,-,-,TRBV6-6,TGTGCCAGCAGTTACGGGCGGGGGAACACTGAAGCTTTCTTT,CASSYGRGNTEAFF
TRBJ2-3,few,TRBD1,TRBV10-1,TGCGCCAGCAGTGTCGGGGACAGGGGAACAGATACGCAGTATTTT,CASSVGDRGTDTQYF
TRBJ2-4,-,-,TRBV6-6,TGTGCCAGCAGTTATTGGCAGGGGACGGACATTCAGTACTTC,CASSYWQGTDIQYF
TRBJ2-7,-,-,TRBV5-4,TGTGCCAGCAGCGTTGCCCGGGACTCCTACGAGCAGTACTTC,CASSVARDSYEQYF
TRBJ2-1,few,-,TRBV6-6,TGTGCCAGCAGTTATAGTGGCAATGAGCAGTTCTTC,CASSYSGNEQFF
TRBJ1-5,-,TRBD1,TRBV6-6,TGTGCCAGCAGAGGATTGGGGGACAGAAATCAGCCCCAGCATTTT,CASRGLGDRNQPQHF
TRBJ2-2,-,-,TRBV7-9,TGTGCCAGCAGCTCCCGGGGTCCGAACACCGGGGAGCTGTTTTTT,CASSSRGPNTGELFF
TRBJ1-1,-,TRBD1,TRBV6-1,TGTGCCAGCAGTCCAGGGGGTGGGGTTGCCACTGAAGCTTTCTTT,CASSPGGGVATEAFF
TRBJ1-1,-,-,TRBV11-3,TGTGCCAGCAGCTTAGGGCGGACAGAAGAAGCTTTCTTT,CASSLGRTEEAFF
TRBJ2-6,-,-,TRBV15,TGTGCCACCAGCAGAGAAGTAGTTACTGGGGCCAACGTCCTGACTTTC,CATSREVVTGANVLTF
TRBJ2-5,-,TRBD2,TRBV30,TGTGCCTGGAGTAAGGGATTTCTAGCGGGAGGGGGAGAGACCCAGTACTTC,CAWSKGFLAGGGETQYF
TRBJ1-5,few,-,TRBV5-4,TGTGCCAGCAGCTTGTATGTAGATCAGCCCCAGCATTTT,CASSLYVDQPQHF
TRBJ1-2,once,TRBD1,TRBV5-4,TGTGCCAGCAGCCCGGCGGGACAGCTCTATGGCTACACCTTC,CASSPAGQLYGYTF
TRBJ1-4,-,TRBD1,TRBV6-6,TGTGCCAGCAGTTACCTACAGGGGGGGACTAATGAAAAACTGTTTTTT,CASSYLQGGTNEKLFF
TRBJ2-7,-,-,TRBV30,TGTGCCTGGATTAAGGCGGGCTCTTCCTACGAGCAGTACTTC,CAWIKAGSSYEQYF
TRBJ1-1,-,-,TRBV5-6,TGTGCCAGCAGCTTGCTCGTTGGAGGTCCTCGCACTGAAGCTTTCTTT,CASSLLVGGPRTEAFF
TRBJ2-3,-,TRBD2,TRBV20-1,TGCAGTGCTAGCCCGGGGGGTACGCAGTATTTT,CSASPGGTQYF